The 2 T cell receptor beta chains reported below all come from one sample, sequenced in a study of technical replicates of blood from a handful of donors. Profiled with immunoSEQ multiplex PCR; TCRdb holds only in-frame clones, not every one. This repertoire shows tens of thousands of clones, roughly 93% found once; its top ten account for 0.24%. Input material: T cells isolated from PBMCs. These receptor sequences come from a human donor in good health.

J is TRBJ1-1 and V is TRBV7-9; D gene ambiguous. CDR1 and CDR2 (germline): SEHNR, FQNEAQ (reference sequence). Trimming removed 2 bases at V and 7 bases at J, with 23 bases between. The CDR3 spans 17 residues. For the CDR3, the DNA is TGTGCCAGCAGCTTAAAGAGGGAGGGAAGCCCCCGATTTGAAGCTTTCTTT. Encoded protein: CASSLKREGSPRFEAFF.

The V gene is TRBV19, the J gene TRBJ1-5; no reliable D call. The V and J ends lost 3 bases and 5 bases respectively, with 8 bases between them. This CDR3 comprises 13 residues. CDR1 and CDR2 from the germline V gene are LNHDA and SQIVND (reference sequence). CDR3 DNA sequence: TGTGCCAGTAGTATGGGTCGGGATCAGCCCCAGCATTTT. Its protein product is CASSMGRDQPQHF.